The sequence of this T cell receptor (beta chain) was determined in a study of blood T cell repertoires in COVID-19 (TCRdb year 2020). Describing the broader study: The collaborator samples originated in the United States, Italy and Spain and spanned the acute and convalescent phases of COVID-19. The material from the prospective study consisted of cDNA or gDNA derived from T cells, B-cell-depleted T cells, or PBMCs. Subjects who had been exposed to COVID-19, were actively infected with it, or had recovered from it provided the deeply sampled blood TCRbeta repertoires that made up the dataset. A freely available public database, intended as a resource for researchers studying the immune response to SARS-CoV-2, is where the repertoires were released. The samples were drawn from two sources: the first 160 participants of the ongoing ImmuneRACE study, and fewer than 1,500 subjects contributed by 6 global collaborators. The sample metadata nearly always contained a de-identified subject ID, COVID-19 status, age in years and sex. HLA class I and class II types, where available, came from metadata supplied by the sample provider rather than from assay-based typing. Results the study describes overall, beyond this receptor: The amount of clinical and demographic metadata varied by source and participant and was provided uncurated.

The immunoSEQ Assay, a bias-controlled multiplex PCR, was used to amplify TCRbeta CDR3 regions from genomic DNA. The authors' pipeline ran thus. The number of nucleated cells in each sample was estimated by amplification of reference gene primers within the assay. Sequence reads were collapsed and filtered to measure the absolute abundance of every unique TCRbeta CDR3 rearrangement. Productive Simpson clonality was computed per sample as the square root of Simpson's diversity index over productive rearrangements. TCRdb carries this immuneACCESS record with in-frame sequences only. Its versions omit some clonotypes, under half of them owing to an unresolved V gene in the studies checked, with the rest unexplained. V and J calls and clone size are those listed in that table; D and trimming were worked out from the DNA. The sample includes about 44,000 clones, with 80% to 95% observed a single time. Jointly, the top ten make up about 12% of the sample.

CDR1 is given as SNHLY and CDR2 as FYNNEI, both from the germline V gene. The V end gives up 6 bases and the J end 0 bases, leaving 4 bases in the junction not matched to a gene. Spanning cysteine to phenylalanine, the CDR3 consists of 15 amino acids. The retained sequence is limited to the CDR3, 45 bases, with the frame set at the first base. Collaborating institutions collected whole blood in K2EDTA tubes following their own protocols. For TCRbeta analysis, collaborator samples were shipped as frozen whole blood, as isolated PBMCs, or as DNA extracted from either sample type. As concerns this clone: Its antigen is not yet known. Base qualities were left out, and no much larger clone turns up one base away.

This chain joins TRBV2 to TRBJ2-1; 8 bases in the middle match TRBD1. The material sequenced was peripheral blood. This clonotype was obtained from a human donor in a cohort sampled during active COVID-19. The sequence in DNA is TGTGCCAGCAGCGGACAGGGAAGCTCCTACAATGAGCAGTTCTTC. Its translation reads: CASSGQGSSYNEQFF.